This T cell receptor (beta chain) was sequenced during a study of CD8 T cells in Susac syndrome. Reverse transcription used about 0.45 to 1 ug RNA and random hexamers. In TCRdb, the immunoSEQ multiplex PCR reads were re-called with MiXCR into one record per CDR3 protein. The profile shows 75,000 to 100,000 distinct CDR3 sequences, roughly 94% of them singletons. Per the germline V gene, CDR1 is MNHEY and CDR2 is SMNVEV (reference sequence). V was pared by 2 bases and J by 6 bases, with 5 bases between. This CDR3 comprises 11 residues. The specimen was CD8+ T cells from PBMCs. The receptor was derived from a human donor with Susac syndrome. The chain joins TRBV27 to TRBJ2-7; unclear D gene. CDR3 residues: CASSLGSEQYF. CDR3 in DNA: TGTGCCAGCAGTTTAGGATCCGAGCAGTACTTC.